This TCR beta chain was documented in a study of response to subunit inactivated influenza vaccine. Study-level results: Authors suggested that a seasonal influenza vaccination recruits few new T cells each time.

TCRdb re-called the RT-PCR reads with MiXCR, one entry per CDR3 protein. The top ten hold roughly 10% of the sample, which has approximately 500,000 distinct CDR3 sequences, roughly 15% seen once. The CDR3 runs 14 residues. The V segment lost 2 bases and the J segment 4 bases; nucleotides outside the gene matches: 4. The germline gives CDR1 SGHTA, CDR2 FQGNSA. As regards this clonotype: Its antigen is as yet unknown.

The sequencing used PBMCs from blood, collected 11 to 12 days after vaccination. The chain employs TRBV7-2 and TRBJ1-2; TRBD1 matches 7 bases. The receptor was isolated from a man between 50 and 59 years old who received an inactivated influenza vaccine. CDR3 region: CASSLTGASYGYTF. CDR3 sequence (DNA): TGTGCCAGCAGCTTAACAGGGGCCAGCTATGGCTACACCTTC.